The 27 T cell receptor beta chains presented below share a single source sample, sequenced in a study of T-cell reconstitution after alpha-beta-depleted transplantation in children. Preparation of the TCRbeta library involved a method that used unique molecular identifiers. In TCRdb, the PCR reads were re-called with MiXCR into one record per CDR3 protein. This table holds hundreds of thousands of distinct CDR3 sequences, roughly 9.5% found once. Sequenced here: PBMCs from the stem cell graft donor, sampled from the stem cell graft. The receptors come from a human donor who donated a stem cell graft to a child with SCID.

The chain combines TRBV7-9 with TRBJ2-7; D possibly corresponds to TRBD1 (6 bases). Trimming left V 5 bases short and J 4 bases short, with 15 bases between. CDR1 is SEHNR and CDR2 is FQNEAQ in the germline V gene (reference sequence). The CDR3 sequence is 14 residues long. The CDR3 DNA follows: TGTGCCAGCAGCGGGGGCCTCCACATGTACGAGCAGTACTTC. Translating it yields CASSGGLHMYEQYF.

This clonotype was observed a few times. This chain links TRBV5-1 with TRBJ2-1; 10 nucleotides line up with TRBD2. Trimming removed 0 bases from V and 9 bases from J; junction bases left unmatched: 12. The V gene's germline CDR1 is SGHRS and CDR2 YFSETQ. The CDR3 covers 17 residues. DNA of the CDR3: TGCGCCAGCAGCTTGGATTCTAGCGGGGGAAATTCGGGTGAGCAGTTCTTC. Translating gives CASSLDSSGGNSGEQFF. Complete variable domain (other parts from reference TRBV5-1 and TRBJ2-1): KAGVTQTPRYLIKTRGQQVTLSCSPISGHRSVSWYQQTPGQGLQFLFEYFSETQRNKGNFPGRFSGRQFSNSRSEMNVSTLELGDSALYLCASSLDSSGGNSGEQFFGPGTRLTVL.

This chain uses TRBV7-9 with TRBJ1-2; D gene uncertain. The length of the CDR3 is 15 residues. V dropped 1 base and J dropped 6 bases, with 15 bases sitting between them. CDR1 SEHNR and CDR2 FQNEAQ come from the germline V gene (reference sequence). CDR3 bases: TGTGCCAGCAGCTTAGTGGGTGGAACTCTGGATGGCTACACCTTC. This sequence encodes CASSLVGGTLDGYTF.

The chain recombines TRBV12-3 or TRBV12-4 with TRBJ2-2; maybe TRBD2 (6 bases). The V end was cut by 2 bases, the J end by 5 bases, with 12 bases between. This CDR3 contains 15 residues. This CDR3 is CASSLNTGGTGELFF. In nucleotides, the CDR3 is TGTGCCAGCAGTTTAAATACAGGAGGGACCGGGGAGCTGTTTTTT.

For the CDR3, the DNA is TGTGCCATCAGTGAAGGTCAGGCAGCTACCTTTTCCTACGAGCAGTACTTC. Its protein product is CAISEGQAATFSYEQYF. The chain carries TRBV10-3 and TRBJ2-7; D ambiguous. The germline V and J ends were trimmed by 3 bases and 1 base, with 19 bases remaining between them. CDR1 and CDR2 from the germline V gene are ENHRY and SYGVKD. The CDR3 is 17 residues long.

This clonotype has more than one count but fewer than ten. The chain couples TRBV11-3 to TRBJ2-5; D gene uncertain. Germline values: CDR1 SGHNT, CDR2 YENEEA. This CDR3 region has 13 residues. Trimming left V 2 bases short and J 5 bases short, with 9 bases between. Here the CDR3 reads CASSLLNRETQYF. Here the CDR3 DNA reads TGTGCCAGCAGCTTACTGAATCGGGAGACCCAGTACTTC.

V usage is TRBV12-3 or TRBV12-4 and J usage is TRBJ2-5; TRBD1 agrees at 7 bases. The CDR3 loop spans 15 amino acids. The trim removed 6 bases at V and 1 base at J, leaving 8 bases unmatched. The CDR3 region has the DNA TGTGCCAGCAGACCCGGGACAGTGGGCCAAGAGACCCAGTACTTC. It codes for CASRPGTVGQETQYF.

The sample holds a few counts of this clonotype. V usage is TRBV5-5 and J usage is TRBJ2-1, with D possibly TRBD1 on 6 matching bases. Germline assignment: CDR1 SGHKS and CDR2 YYEKEE (reference sequence). V lost 6 bases to trimming and J lost 9 bases, with 16 bases between them. The CDR3 has 13 amino acids. CDR3 residues: CASTQTGNSEQFF. CDR3 DNA: TGTGCCAGCACCCAAACAGGGAACAGTGAGCAGTTCTTC.

J is TRBJ2-3 and V is TRBV5-1; 12 bases are a match to TRBD2. Germline CDR1 reads SGHRS; CDR2 reads YFSETQ. V trimming: 4 bases; J trimming: 0 bases; junction bases outside the gene matches: 15. This CDR3 spans 20 amino acids. CDR3: CASSALPVLAGGQSTDTQYF. The CDR3 coding sequence is TGCGCCAGCAGCGCGCTTCCAGTACTAGCGGGGGGCCAAAGCACAGATACGCAGTATTTT.

In this sample, this clonotype turned up a few times. The chain uses TRBV5-1 and TRBJ2-3, with 7 nucleotides matching TRBD2. The CDR3 covers 17 residues. Germline-derived CDR1 and CDR2 are SGHRS and YFSETQ. Trimming removed 3 bases from V and 2 bases from J; junction bases left unmatched: 12. The CDR3 DNA reads TGCGCCAGCAGCTCACATCCTTTGGCGGGGGACACAGATACGCAGTATTTT. It encodes CASSSHPLAGDTDTQYF.

This clonotype has only a few counts. CDR3 protein: CSTKPQGWVTQYF. As DNA, the CDR3 is TGCAGTACTAAGCCCCAGGGGTGGGTGACCCAGTACTTC. This chain links TRBV20-1 with TRBJ2-5; D possibly corresponds to TRBD1 (6 bases). This CDR3 contains 13 residues. V was trimmed by 8 bases and J by 7 bases, leaving 20 bases between them. Germline CDR1 DFQATT, CDR2 SNEGSKA (reference sequence).

This clonotype was detected only a few times. The chain carries TRBV5-1 and TRBJ2-1, with a possible D match to TRBD2 (6 bases). The CDR3 runs 22 residues. The V end was cut by 2 bases, the J end by 3 bases, with 33 bases between. From germline, CDR1 is SGHRS and CDR2 YFSETQ. The chain's CDR3 is CASSFEGDSPLERSSSYNEQFF. The CDR3 DNA is TGCGCCAGCAGCTTTGAAGGGGACTCTCCCCTGGAGAGGAGCAGCAGCTACAATGAGCAGTTCTTC.

This clonotype has more than one count but fewer than ten. V usage is TRBV5-6 and J usage is TRBJ2-7; D is uncertain. Trimming removed 5 bases from V and 0 bases from J, with 12 bases in between. This CDR3 is 14 amino acids long. Per germline, CDR1 SGHDT and CDR2 YYEEEE. The CDR3 region has the DNA TGTGCCAGCAGTCAAGGTCGGAGCTCCTACGAGCAGTACTTC. This gives the protein CASSQGRSSYEQYF.

The table lists this clonotype with many counts. This rearrangement joins TRBV29-1 to TRBJ2-1; D gene uncertain. V was clipped by 5 bases and J by 9 bases, with 8 bases between them. The CDR3 contains 10 residues. The V gene's germline CDR1 is SQVTM and CDR2 ANQGSEA. Here the CDR3 reads CSVKGGEQFF. The CDR3, as DNA: TGCAGCGTTAAGGGTGGTGAGCAGTTCTTC.

V and J are TRBV20-1 and TRBJ2-1; 15 bases map to TRBD2. J lost 4 bases, V lost 1 base, and 2 bases had no gene match. This CDR3 is built from 16 residues. Germline values: CDR1 DFQATT, CDR2 SNEGSKA (reference sequence). The CDR3 sequence: CSARAGLAGGYNEQFF. CDR3 DNA sequence: TGCAGTGCTAGAGCTGGACTAGCGGGGGGGTACAATGAGCAGTTCTTC.

The chain employs TRBV11-1 and TRBJ1-1, with D uncertain. This CDR3 region has 12 residues. V lost 6 bases to trimming and J lost 0 bases, with 5 bases between them. Germline assignment: CDR1 SGHAT and CDR2 FQDESV (reference sequence). In nucleotides, the CDR3 is TGTGCCAGCAGTACACTGAACACTGAAGCTTTCTTT. Its protein is CASSTLNTEAFF.

This chain uses TRBV18 with TRBJ2-1; TRBD2 matches 10 bases. Trimming took 5 bases from V and 0 from J; bases not matched to a gene: 7. This CDR3 has 17 amino acids. In germline, CDR1 is KGHSH, CDR2 LQKENI. The CDR3 DNA sequence: TGTGCCAGCTCAATTCCGGGACTAGCGTACTCCTACAATGAGCAGTTCTTC. Encoded protein: CASSIPGLAYSYNEQFF.

This chain joins TRBV5-1 and TRBJ2-1; a possible D gene is TRBD2 (5 bases). The V end was cut by 2 bases, the J end by 7 bases, with 19 bases between. The CDR3 runs 16 residues. Germline CDR1 is SGHRS and CDR2 is YFSETQ. The CDR3 protein is CASSFTGLGVGNEQFF. CDR3 coding DNA: TGCGCCAGCAGCTTCACCGGACTTGGGGTGGGGAATGAGCAGTTCTTC.

At least ten counts were recorded for this clonotype. The CDR3 sequence: CASSSGQGGTGELFF. The CDR3 nucleotides are TGTGCCAGCAGTTCCGGACAGGGAGGCACCGGGGAGCTGTTTTTT. The chain links TRBV12-3 or TRBV12-4 to TRBJ2-2; TRBD1 matches 8 bases. CDR3 length equals 15 residues. Trimming at V came to 4 bases and at J to 4 bases, leaving 5 bases not matched to a gene.

This clonotype was found a few times. This chain uses TRBV3-1 with TRBJ2-3; tentative D call: TRBD1 (6 bases). The CDR3 runs 15 residues. The V end lost 11 bases, the J end lost 7 bases, and 25 bases lay between the germline ends. Germline V gives CDR1 LGHDT, CDR2 YNNKEL (reference sequence). The CDR3 region is CASSQQVPGTHTQYF. CDR3 in DNA: TGTGCCTCCAGCCAGCAGGTCCCAGGGACACATACGCAGTATTTT.

The J gene is TRBJ2-7, the V gene TRBV10-3, with D unresolved. The CDR3 covers 13 residues. V lost 6 bases to trimming and J lost 1 base, with 10 bases between them. Per germline, CDR1 ENHRY and CDR2 SYGVKD. CDR3 loop: CAISSPRSYEQYF. As DNA, the CDR3 is TGTGCCATCAGCAGTCCAAGATCCTACGAGCAGTACTTC.

This clonotype was seen a few times. This rearrangement joins TRBV7-7 to TRBJ2-1; D might be TRBD1 or TRBD2, each matching 5 bases. There are 13 residues in the CDR3. Trimming removed 5 bases from V and 10 bases from J, with 15 bases in between. The germline V gene has CDR1 SSHAT and CDR2 FNYEAQ (reference sequence). The CDR3 loop reads CASSISPGLEQFF. CDR3 DNA sequence: TGTGCCAGCAGCATAAGTCCGGGGCTGGAGCAGTTCTTC.

The chain employs TRBV6-1 and TRBJ1-5, with D hard to call. This CDR3 comprises 15 residues. Trimming shortened V by 7 bases and J by 0 bases, and 13 bases separated the two germline ends. Germline-derived CDR1 and CDR2 are MNHNS and SASEGT. The DNA of the CDR3 is TGTGCCAGCAAATTCCAGAGATTTAGCAATCAGCCCCAGCATTTT. Its protein product is CASKFQRFSNQPQHF.

The sample holds a few counts of this clonotype. The chain links TRBV5-1 to TRBJ2-1; 8 nucleotides align to TRBD2. With V trimmed by 3 bases and J by 4 bases, 12 bases remained unmatched. Germline V lookup: CDR1 SGHRS, CDR2 YFSETQ. The CDR3 is made up of 17 amino acids. CDR3 loop: CASSSRGAGGPYNEQFF. The CDR3 bases are TGCGCCAGCAGCTCCCGTGGCGCGGGGGGACCTTACAATGAGCAGTTCTTC.

This clonotype was counted only a few times. This chain connects TRBV7-9 to TRBJ1-2, with TRBD1 matching over 8 bases. V dropped 1 base and J dropped 4; count of bases not matched to a gene: 5. This CDR3 spans 15 amino acids. Germline V CDR1 and CDR2: SEHNR, FQNEAQ (reference sequence). The CDR3 reads CASSLGQGQVYGYTF. The CDR3 DNA follows: TGTGCCAGCAGCTTAGGACAGGGGCAAGTCTATGGCTACACCTTC.

This clonotype has more than one count but fewer than ten. The rearrangement links TRBV20-1 to TRBJ2-1; 10 bases map to TRBD2. V was clipped by 3 bases and J by 5 bases; unmatched bases: 7. CDR3 size: 15 residues. Germline CDR1 and CDR2: DFQATT and SNEGSKA (reference sequence). The CDR3 bases are TGCAGTGCTAGCCCTAGCGGGGGCCCTGACAATGAGCAGTTCTTC. Translating it yields CSASPSGGPDNEQFF.

This chain joins TRBV20-1 and TRBJ2-1; TRBD1 is a possible D gene (8 bases). Trimming left V 6 bases short and J 12 bases short, with 18 bases between. This CDR3 has 12 amino acids. Germline loops: CDR1 DFQATT, CDR2 SNEGSKA (reference sequence). CDR3 region: CSAYGQGGGQFF. The CDR3 coding sequence is TGCAGTGCCTACGGACAGGGCGGGGGGCAGTTCTTC.